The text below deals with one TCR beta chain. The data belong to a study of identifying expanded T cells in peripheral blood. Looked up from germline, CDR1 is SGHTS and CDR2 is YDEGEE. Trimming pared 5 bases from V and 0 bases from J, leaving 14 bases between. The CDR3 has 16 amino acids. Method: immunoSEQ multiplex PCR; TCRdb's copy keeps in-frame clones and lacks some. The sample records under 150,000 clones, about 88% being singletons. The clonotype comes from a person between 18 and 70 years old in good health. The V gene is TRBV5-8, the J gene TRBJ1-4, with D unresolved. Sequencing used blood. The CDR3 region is CASRYGTTATNEKLFF. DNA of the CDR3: TGTGCCAGCAGATACGGAACTACTGCAACTAATGAAAAACTGTTTTTT.